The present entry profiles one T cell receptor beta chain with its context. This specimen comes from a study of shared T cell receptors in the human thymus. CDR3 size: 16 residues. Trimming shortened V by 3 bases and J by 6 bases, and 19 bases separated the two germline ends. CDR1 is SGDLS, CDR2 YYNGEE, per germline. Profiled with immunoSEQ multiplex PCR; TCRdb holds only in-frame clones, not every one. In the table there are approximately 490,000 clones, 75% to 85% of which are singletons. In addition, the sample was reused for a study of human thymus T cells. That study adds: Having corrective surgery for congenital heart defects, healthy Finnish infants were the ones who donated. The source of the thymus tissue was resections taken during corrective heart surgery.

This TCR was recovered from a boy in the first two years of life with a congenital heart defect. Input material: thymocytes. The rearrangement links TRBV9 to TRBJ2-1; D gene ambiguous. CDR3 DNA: TGTGCCAGCAGCGCTCCGGCCTCGAAGCGTGCCAATGAGCAGTTCTTC. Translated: CASSAPASKRANEQFF.